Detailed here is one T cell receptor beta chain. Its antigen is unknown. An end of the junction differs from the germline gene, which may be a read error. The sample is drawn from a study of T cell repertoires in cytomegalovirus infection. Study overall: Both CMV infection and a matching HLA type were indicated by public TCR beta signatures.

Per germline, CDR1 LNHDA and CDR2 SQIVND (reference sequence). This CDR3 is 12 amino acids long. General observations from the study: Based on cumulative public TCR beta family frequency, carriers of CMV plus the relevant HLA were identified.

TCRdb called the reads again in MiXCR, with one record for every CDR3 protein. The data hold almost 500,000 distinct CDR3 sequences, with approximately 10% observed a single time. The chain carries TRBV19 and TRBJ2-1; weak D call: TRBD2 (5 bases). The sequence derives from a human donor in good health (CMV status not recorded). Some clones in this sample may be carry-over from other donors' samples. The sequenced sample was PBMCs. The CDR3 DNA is TGTGCCAGTGGTATAGGCCGGGGTGAGCAGTTCTTC. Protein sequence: CASGIGRGEQFF.